This T cell receptor (beta chain) emerged from a study of blood T cells in healthy people across ages. Whole-study results and caveats: Conclusively comparing naive with antigen-experienced cells was impossible with unsorted PBMCs.

Regarding this clonotype: Its cognate antigen is unknown.

Sample-barcoded 5' priming and a J-beta primer mix drove a second PCR of 7 to 11 cycles. Paired-end reads containing CDR3 totaled no fewer than 2.5 million for each sample. TCRdb called the 5' RACE reads again in MiXCR, with one record for every CDR3 protein. Seen here are over 950,000 distinct CDR3 sequences, about 51% observed once, and the top ten hold over 20%. The CDR3 extends over 14 amino acids. V dropped 3 bases and J dropped 10 bases, with 16 bases sitting between them. CDR1 is KGHSH and CDR2 is LQKENI in the germline V gene. Material: blood. The V call is TRBV18, the J call TRBJ2-1, with a weak D call TRBD2 (5 bases). The TCR was taken from a woman aged 60 to 75 in good health. The chain's CDR3 is CASSPRSRSGEQFF. CDR3 coding DNA: TGTGCCAGCTCACCCCGATCGAGATCGGGGGAGCAGTTCTTC.